This T cell receptor beta chain stems from a study of shared T cell receptors in the human thymus. This clone was observed once. Sequencing used immunoSEQ multiplex PCR; TCRdb keeps in-frame clones, though not all of them. In the table there are some 700,000 clones, roughly 90% of which are singletons. V lost 8 bases and J lost 0; bases outside the gene matches: 10. The CDR3 contains 18 residues. Germline values: CDR1 LNHDA, CDR2 SQIVND (reference sequence). The same data also contributed to another study, on human thymus T cells.

The chain has TRBV19 and TRBJ2-4; 13 nucleotides align to TRBD2. Specimen: thymocytes. The receptor comes from a boy under two years old with a congenital heart defect. Here the CDR3 reads CASRPTSGRSLAKNIQYF. In DNA form, the CDR3 reads TGTGCCAGTCGGCCGACTAGCGGGAGGAGCCTAGCCAAAAACATTCAGTACTTC.